One and the same sample provided the 3 T cell receptor beta chains below, sequenced in a study of shared clonotypes between healthy human individuals. Profiling relied on immunoSEQ multiplex PCR, and the TCRdb table lists in-frame clones only, not all of them. The profile shows about 2.1 million clones, over 85% of them singletons. Naive CD8 cells, CD45RO-negative and positively selected for CCR7, excluded terminally differentiated effector memory CD45RA+ cells. Material: naive CD8+ T cells from PBMCs. These receptors came from a man aged 18 to 29 in good health. Some clones in this sample may be carry-over from other donors' samples.

This clone was seen a single time. The CDR3 DNA reads as TGCGCCAGCAGCCAAGATTCAGGGGGCGGCACTGAAGCTTTCTTT. The encoded protein is CASSQDSGGGTEAFF. V and J are TRBV4-1 and TRBJ1-1, with 8 bases that match TRBD1. V lost 0 bases and J lost 4; bases outside the gene matches: 4. The V gene's germline CDR1 is MGHRA and CDR2 YSYEKL. The CDR3 spans 15 residues.

The rearrangement joins TRBV30 to TRBJ2-3; tentative D call: TRBD2 (6 bases). The ends were cut back, 3 bases at V and 0 bases at J, with 13 bases in the middle. This CDR3 has 15 residues. Germline V lookup: CDR1 GTSNPN, CDR2 SVGIG (reference sequence). Here the CDR3 reads CAWRELAASTDTQYF. Written as DNA, the CDR3 is TGTGCCTGGAGGGAACTAGCAGCAAGCACAGATACGCAGTATTTT.

About this clone itself: Other DNA variants within this sample encode the same CDR3. The V and J genes are TRBV6-5 and TRBJ2-2; D is undetermined. Trimming took off 0 bases at V and 1 base at J, with 3 bases between the two ends. Germline lookup yields CDR1 MNHEY and CDR2 SVGAGI. The CDR3 consists of 14 residues. The CDR3 DNA reads as TGTGCCAGCAGTTACTCAGAGAACACCGGGGAGCTGTTTTTT. Encoded protein: CASSYSENTGELFF.